Sequencing of this T cell receptor beta chain was carried out in a study of cytomegalovirus exposure and HLA in healthy donors. Study at large: Of several hundred genotyped donors, about 81% clustered with self-reported Caucasian donors. Overall study results and limits: Earlier analysis found most TCR beta V segments productive about 87% or about 30% of the time. HLA-A and HLA-B allele assignments for most subjects were reportedly predicted accurately using TCR beta sequences.

With respect to this clone: The antigen is not known.

After removal of 5 bases from V and 2 bases from J, the junction contained 8 bases not matched to a gene. Per germline, CDR1 SGHTA and CDR2 FQGNSA. The CDR3 runs to 16 residues. 60 Vbeta and 13 Jbeta primers were used in PCR. The protocol was immunoSEQ multiplex PCR, while the TCRdb copy is restricted to in-frame clones and leaves out a portion. The sample records 100,000 to 120,000 clones, 75% to 85% being singletons. This chain connects TRBV7-2 to TRBJ2-1; 8 bases line up with TRBD2. The material sequenced was PBMCs. The clonotype comes from a young man in good health and CMV-seronegative. The CDR3 bases are TGTGCCAGCAGCCCTCCCGGGGGGGCGACCTACAATGAGCAGTTCTTC. Encoded protein: CASSPPGGATYNEQFF. Full variable domain (remainder filled in from reference TRBV7-2 and TRBJ2-1): GAGVSQSPSNKVTEKGKDVELRCDPISGHTALYWYRQSLGQGLEFLIYFQGNSAPDKSGLPSDRFSAERTGGSVSTLTIQRTQQEDSAVYLCASSPPGGATYNEQFFGPGTRLTVL.